This TCR beta chain came from a study of blood T cell repertoires in COVID-19. Study overall: From T cells, B-cell-depleted T cells, or PBMCs came the material, which was cDNA or gDNA.

Per the original data handling: Amplification of reference gene primers was used by the study to estimate nucleated cell counts. Profiling relied on immunoSEQ multiplex PCR, and the TCRdb table lists in-frame clones only, not all of them. V and J calls and clone size are given by that table; D and trimming were obtained from the DNA. Of more than 95,000 clones detected, 70% to 90% appear once; the ten largest clones hold 4% to 6%. A single count supports this clone. Germline V gives CDR1 SNHLY, CDR2 FYNNEI. The CDR3 covers 16 residues. V dropped 1 base and J dropped 8 bases, with 17 bases sitting between them.

V gene TRBV2 combines with J gene TRBJ1-4; no firm D call. Sequences were obtained from peripheral blood. The clonotype was recovered from a human donor in a cohort sampled during active COVID-19. CDR3 in amino acids: CASSEGSPSAIEKLFF. CDR3 DNA sequence: TGTGCCAGCAGTGAAGGGTCCCCTAGCGCGATCGAAAAACTGTTTTTT.